The text below deals with one TCR beta chain. Its target antigen remains unknown. Base qualities were left out, and no much larger clone turns up one base away. The CDR3 measures 11 amino acids from cysteine to phenylalanine. Solely the CDR3 DNA is kept, with 33 bases framed from the first base. Taken from the germline V gene, the CDR1 and CDR2 loops are SQVTM and ANQGSEA. Between the V and J ends, shortened by 6 bases and 0 bases respectively, the junction contains 3 bases. This specimen belongs to a study of early T cells in non-severe SARS-CoV-2 infection (dated by TCRdb to 2020 to 2023). For the study in its entirety: Because TCR sequencing was done on bulk RNA from unsorted whole blood, the alpha and beta chains could not be paired. Overall study results and their limits: VDJdb matching was skewed toward anti-spike CD8 responses and likely underestimated virus-specific expansions, missing private and CD4 specificities.

Library preparation employed 5' RACE. TCRdb shows the sequencer as NextSeq 500. Unique molecular identifiers were attached to individual cDNA molecules in the TCR library protocol so that sequencing error and PCR bias could be corrected. Sequencing covered both TCR alpha and beta chains, and within each sample the abundances of alpha and beta sequences were tightly co-correlated. The study's processing was this. Decombinator V4 was used to annotate the V gene, J gene and CDR3 of the TCR sequences. Expanded TCRs were defined as changing significantly between any two time points under a Poisson model with p below 0.0001. TCR abundances were normalised to the total number of TCRs sequenced per sample and were expressed as counts per million. TRAV1-2 paired with TRAJ12, TRAJ20 or TRAJ33 defined MAIT TCRs, while TRAV10 paired with TRAJ18 defined iNKT TCRs. VDJdb, accessed 1 November 2021, was searched for CMV, EBV and SARS-CoV-2 annotated TCRs, excluding TCRs annotated for multiple antigens. TCRdb reran the public reads through fastp at Q25 and MiXCR, keeping productive beta chains. Each CDR3 protein appears once, grouped with its most common genes and DNA. TCRdb's processing, not the authors' own work, is the source of the V and J calls. The sample table holds about 69,000 distinct CDR3 sequences, of which roughly 13% were seen once. Together, the top ten hold over 12% of the sample.

Set within a cohort of healthcare workers in London, UK, this nested case-control study involved weekly PCR testing of nasopharyngeal swabs along with blood sampling. Healthcare workers were recruited between 23 and 31 March 2020, during the week of the UK lockdown, and were followed weekly for up to roughly 15 weeks. The sequenced material came from whole blood. The chain is assembled from TRBV29-1 and TRBJ1-3, with the D gene not clear enough to name. The clonotype comes from an adult who was a healthcare worker with PCR-confirmed SARS-CoV-2 infection or an uninfected control (not recorded which). The encoded CDR3 is CSVRSGNTIYF. The nucleotide sequence is given as TGCAGCGTCCGCTCTGGAAACACCATATATTTT.